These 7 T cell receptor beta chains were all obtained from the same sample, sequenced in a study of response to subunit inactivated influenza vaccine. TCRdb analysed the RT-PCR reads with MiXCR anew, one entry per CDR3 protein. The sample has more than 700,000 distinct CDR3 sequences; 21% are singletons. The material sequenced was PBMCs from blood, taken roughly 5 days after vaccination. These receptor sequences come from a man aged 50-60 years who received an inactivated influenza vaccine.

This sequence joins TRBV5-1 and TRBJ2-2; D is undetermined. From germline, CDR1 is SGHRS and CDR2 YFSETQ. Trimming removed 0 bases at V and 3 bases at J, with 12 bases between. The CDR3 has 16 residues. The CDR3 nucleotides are TGCGCCAGCAGCTTGGGGAAAGGGATCGACACCGGGGAGCTGTTTTTT. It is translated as CASSLGKGIDTGELFF.

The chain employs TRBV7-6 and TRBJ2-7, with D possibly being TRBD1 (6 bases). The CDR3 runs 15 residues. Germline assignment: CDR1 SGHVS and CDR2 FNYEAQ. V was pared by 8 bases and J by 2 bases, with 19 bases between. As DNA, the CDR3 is TGTGCCAGCTGCGAAAGACCGGGACAAACCTACGAGCAGTACTTC. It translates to CASCERPGQTYEQYF.

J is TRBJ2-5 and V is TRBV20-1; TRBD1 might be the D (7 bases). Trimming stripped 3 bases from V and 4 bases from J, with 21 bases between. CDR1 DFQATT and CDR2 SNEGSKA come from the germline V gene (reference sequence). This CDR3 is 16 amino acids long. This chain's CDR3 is CSASLGRGKGGETQYF. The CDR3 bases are TGCAGTGCTAGTCTAGGCAGGGGGAAGGGGGGAGAGACCCAGTACTTC.

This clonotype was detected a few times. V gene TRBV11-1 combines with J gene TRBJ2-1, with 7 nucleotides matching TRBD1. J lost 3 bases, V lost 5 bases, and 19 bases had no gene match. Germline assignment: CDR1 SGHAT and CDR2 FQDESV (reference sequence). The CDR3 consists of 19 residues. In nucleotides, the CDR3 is TGTGCCAGCAGCAGAACACCAAACTACCGGGACAGAGACTACAATGAGCAGTTCTTC. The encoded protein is CASSRTPNYRDRDYNEQFF.

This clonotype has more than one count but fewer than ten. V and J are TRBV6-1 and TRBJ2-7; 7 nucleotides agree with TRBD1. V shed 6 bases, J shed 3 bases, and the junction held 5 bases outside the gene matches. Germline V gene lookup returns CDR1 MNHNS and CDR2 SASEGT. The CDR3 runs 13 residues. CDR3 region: CASSRGTDYEQYF. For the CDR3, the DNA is TGTGCCAGCAGCCGAGGGACAGACTACGAGCAGTACTTC.

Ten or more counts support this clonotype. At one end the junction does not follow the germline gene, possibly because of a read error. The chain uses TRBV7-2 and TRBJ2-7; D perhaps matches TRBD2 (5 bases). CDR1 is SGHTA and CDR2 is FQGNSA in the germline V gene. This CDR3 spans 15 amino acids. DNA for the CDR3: TGTGCCAGCAGTTTAGGAGGACTCGCGGCCTACGAGCAGTACTTC. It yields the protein CASSLGGLAAYEQYF.

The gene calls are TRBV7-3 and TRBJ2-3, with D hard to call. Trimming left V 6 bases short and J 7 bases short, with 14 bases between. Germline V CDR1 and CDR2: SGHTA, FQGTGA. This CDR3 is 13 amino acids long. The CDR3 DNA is TGTGCCAGCAGTTTGCCCCCGGACCATACGCAGTATTTT. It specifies CASSLPPDHTQYF.